These T cell receptor beta chains were read from a single sample in a study of blood T cell repertoires in COVID-19. Repertoires were generated with immunoSEQ multiplex PCR, while TCRdb's copy carries only in-frame clones and drops some. The table includes approximately 390,000 clones, nearly 90% detected once. Material for sequencing was PBMCs or T cells enriched from blood (not recorded which). The receptors derive from a woman aged 35 to 49 with acute COVID-19. CDR3s include the opening cysteine and the closing phenylalanine or tryptophan. The order of the fields is J gene, D gene, V gene, clone size, CDR3 DNA, CDR3 protein. D genes are given only for firm matches. For some rows the clone size is stated as once, few or many, or as a class when expanded; others skip it.

J: TRBJ1-1
D: .
V: TRBV4-1
size: .
DNA: TGCGCCAGCAGCTGGGGACTTTTGAACACTGAAGCTTTCTTT
CDR3: CASSWGLLNTEAFF

J: TRBJ2-5
D: TRBD1
V: TRBV6-5
size: .
DNA: TGTGCCAGCCGCTTTAGACGGGACAGGGGAGAGACCCAGTACTTC
CDR3: CASRFRRDRGETQYF

J: TRBJ2-2
D: .
V: TRBV6-1
size: .
DNA: TGTGCCAGCAGCGAATCGGGACATCAAACGTCCGGGGAGCTGTTTTTT
CDR3: CASSESGHQTSGELFF

J: TRBJ1-1
D: TRBD1
V: TRBV19
size: few
DNA: TGTGCCAGTAGTGCCGGACAGGCGGCGACTGAAGCTTTCTTT
CDR3: CASSAGQAATEAFF

J: TRBJ1-1
D: .
V: TRBV7-9
size: .
DNA: TGTGCCAGCAGCTTACGGGGGGACGGTGAAGCTTTCTTT
CDR3: CASSLRGDGEAFF

J: TRBJ1-6
D: .
V: TRBV25-1
size: .
DNA: TGTGCCAGCAGTGACCAGCCCCGCGCAGGGAGGGATTCACCCCTCCACTTT
CDR3: CASSDQPRAGRDSPLHF

J: TRBJ2-6
D: .
V: TRBV5-1
size: .
DNA: TGCGCCAGCAGCGCACAATCTGGGGCCAACGTCCTGACTTTC
CDR3: CASSAQSGANVLTF

J: TRBJ1-1
D: .
V: TRBV4-1
size: .
DNA: TGCGCCAGCAGCCAAGCCCCAGGGGTGAACACTGAAGCTTTCTTT
CDR3: CASSQAPGVNTEAFF

J: TRBJ2-7
D: TRBD2
V: TRBV10-1
size: .
DNA: TGCGCCAGCAGTGAAGAAAGCTCTAGCGGCTTTGGCTACGAGCAGTACTTC
CDR3: CASSEESSSGFGYEQYF

J: TRBJ2-1
D: .
V: TRBV11-2
size: .
DNA: TGTGCCAGCAGCCGGGCGGGACTCCTTAATGAGCAGTTCTTC
CDR3: CASSRAGLLNEQFF

J: TRBJ1-3
D: TRBD1
V: TRBV7-8
size: .
DNA: TGTGCCAGCAGCTTAGGGACAGGGAACACCATATATTTT
CDR3: CASSLGTGNTIYF

J: TRBJ1-1
D: TRBD1
V: TRBV6-1
size: .
DNA: TGTGCCAGCAGTGAAGCGACAGGGAGAACTTTCTTT
CDR3: CASSEATGRTFF

J: TRBJ2-1
D: .
V: TRBV13
size: .
DNA: TGTGCCAGCAGCTTAGACTCTTCTGAGCAGTTCTTC
CDR3: CASSLDSSEQFF

J: TRBJ2-4
D: TRBD1
V: TRBV3-1/TRBV3-2
size: .
DNA: TGTGCCAGCAGCCAAGATAGGGGGCTAGCTGACCCCAAAAACATTCAGTACTTC
CDR3: CASSQDRGLADPKNIQYF

J: TRBJ1-1
D: .
V: TRBV5-1
size: .
DNA: TGCGCCAGCAGCTTGGAGTGGGGCTACACTGAAGCTTTCTTT
CDR3: CASSLEWGYTEAFF

J: TRBJ1-2
D: .
V: TRBV29-1
size: once
DNA: TGCAGCGTTGAAGATCGGGGAACAGTTAACTATGGCTACACCTTC
CDR3: CSVEDRGTVNYGYTF

J: TRBJ1-5
D: .
V: TRBV19
size: .
DNA: TGTGCCAGTAGTACGGGTGGGGGGGCCCAGCCCCAGCATTTT
CDR3: CASSTGGGAQPQHF

J: TRBJ1-4
D: .
V: TRBV3-1/TRBV3-2
size: .
DNA: TGTGCCAGCAGCCAAACCCCGGGAACTAATGAAAAACTGTTTTTT
CDR3: CASSQTPGTNEKLFF

J: TRBJ2-7
D: .
V: TRBV29-1
size: .
DNA: TGCAGCGCCCGGACAGATTTATTCTACGAGCAGTACTTC
CDR3: CSARTDLFYEQYF